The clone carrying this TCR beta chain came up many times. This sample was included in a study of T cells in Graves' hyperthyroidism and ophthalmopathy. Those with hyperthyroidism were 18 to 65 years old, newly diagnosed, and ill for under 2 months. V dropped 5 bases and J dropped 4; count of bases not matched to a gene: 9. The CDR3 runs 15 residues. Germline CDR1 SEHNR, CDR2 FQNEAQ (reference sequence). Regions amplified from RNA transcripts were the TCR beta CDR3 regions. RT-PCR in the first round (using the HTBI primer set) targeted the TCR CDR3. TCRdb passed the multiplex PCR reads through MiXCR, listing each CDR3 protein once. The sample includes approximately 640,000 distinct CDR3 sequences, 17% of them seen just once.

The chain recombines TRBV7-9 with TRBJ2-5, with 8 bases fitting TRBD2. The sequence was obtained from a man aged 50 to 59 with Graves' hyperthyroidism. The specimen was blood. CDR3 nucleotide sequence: TGTGCCAGCAGCCATGAGCGGGAGAAGGCAGAGACCCAGTACTTC. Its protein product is CASSHEREKAETQYF.